These T cell receptor beta chains were read from a single sample in a study of blood T cell repertoires in COVID-19. The data were produced by immunoSEQ multiplex PCR, yet TCRdb's version contains in-frame clones alone and is incomplete. The sample has 75,000 to 100,000 clones; 80% to 90% are singletons. The sample taken for sequencing was peripheral blood. The source is a human donor in a cohort sampled during active COVID-19. CDR3s include the opening cysteine and the closing phenylalanine or tryptophan. Each record gives: clone size, V gene, J gene, D gene, CDR3 DNA, CDR3 protein. D genes are given only for firm matches. Where a row states a size, it is once, few, many or the class of an expanded clone; other rows omit it.

abundance: once
v_gene: TRBV7-3
j_gene: TRBJ1-2
d_gene: NA
CDR3nt: TGTGCCAGCAGCTTAGAGTTTTTCAGGGGCTACACCTTC
CDR3aa: CASSLEFFRGYTF

abundance: NA
v_gene: TRBV4-1
j_gene: TRBJ1-4
d_gene: NA
CDR3nt: TGCGCCAGCAGCCCAGAAACGGGTTGGGAAAAACTGTTTTTT
CDR3aa: CASSPETGWEKLFF

abundance: NA
v_gene: TRBV4-1
j_gene: TRBJ2-7
d_gene: NA
CDR3nt: TGCGCCAGCAGCCAAACGGTCGGGCTAGCTGACGAGCAGTACTTC
CDR3aa: CASSQTVGLADEQYF

abundance: NA
v_gene: TRBV9
j_gene: TRBJ1-6
d_gene: TRBD1
CDR3nt: TGTGCCAGCAGCGCATCGACAGGGGATAATTCACCCCTCCACTTT
CDR3aa: CASSASTGDNSPLHF

abundance: NA
v_gene: TRBV10-3
j_gene: TRBJ1-1
d_gene: TRBD1
CDR3nt: TGTGCCATCACCGAAAGGACAGGGGGCAACTTGGAAGCTTTCTTT
CDR3aa: CAITERTGGNLEAFF

abundance: once
v_gene: TRBV4-3
j_gene: TRBJ2-1
d_gene: TRBD2
CDR3nt: TGCGCCAGCAGCCGTAGCGGGGGCTACAATGAGCAGTTCTTC
CDR3aa: CASSRSGGYNEQFF

abundance: NA
v_gene: TRBV3-1/TRBV3-2
j_gene: TRBJ2-5
d_gene: TRBD2
CDR3nt: TGTGCCAGCAGCCGATCTTTGGGACTAGCGGGCAATCAAGAGACCCAGTACTTC
CDR3aa: CASSRSLGLAGNQETQYF

abundance: NA
v_gene: TRBV11-2
j_gene: TRBJ1-3
d_gene: NA
CDR3nt: TGTGCCAGCAGACAAATCTCTGGAAACACCATATATTTT
CDR3aa: CASRQISGNTIYF

abundance: NA
v_gene: TRBV9
j_gene: TRBJ2-1
d_gene: NA
CDR3nt: TGTGCCAGCAGCTTGGGACTGATGAATGAGCAGTTCTTC
CDR3aa: CASSLGLMNEQFF

abundance: NA
v_gene: TRBV9
j_gene: TRBJ1-6
d_gene: NA
CDR3nt: TGTGCCAGCAGGTCGGGTGCAGACAATTCACCCCTCCACTTT
CDR3aa: CASRSGADNSPLHF

abundance: once
v_gene: TRBV27
j_gene: TRBJ2-1
d_gene: NA
CDR3nt: TGTGCCAGCAGTTTAGCCTTACAGGGATACAATGAGCAGTTCTTC
CDR3aa: CASSLALQGYNEQFF

abundance: NA
v_gene: TRBV10-3
j_gene: TRBJ2-3
d_gene: TRBD2
CDR3nt: TGTGCCATCAGTGGGAATAGCGGGGTATCAGATACGCAGTATTTT
CDR3aa: CAISGNSGVSDTQYF

abundance: NA
v_gene: TRBV27
j_gene: TRBJ1-2
d_gene: NA
CDR3nt: TGTGCCAGCAGTCCCCCGGGTGGGTCCTATGGCTACACCTTC
CDR3aa: CASSPPGGSYGYTF

abundance: NA
v_gene: TRBV19
j_gene: TRBJ1-2
d_gene: NA
CDR3nt: TGTGCCAGTAGTACCCTTGGACAGATCTATGGCTACACCTTC
CDR3aa: CASSTLGQIYGYTF

abundance: NA
v_gene: TRBV18
j_gene: TRBJ1-2
d_gene: TRBD1
CDR3nt: TGTGCCAGCTCACCCCCTACCCGGTACGGGACAGGGGACTATGGCTACACCTTC
CDR3aa: CASSPPTRYGTGDYGYTF

abundance: NA
v_gene: TRBV30
j_gene: TRBJ2-3
d_gene: NA
CDR3nt: TGTGCCTGCCGCTTAACCCCGGGACACCTAAGCACAGATACGCAGTATTTT
CDR3aa: CACRLTPGHLSTDTQYF

abundance: NA
v_gene: TRBV19
j_gene: TRBJ2-1
d_gene: NA
CDR3nt: TGTGCCAGTAGAAGGAGGGGGCGGAATGAGCAGTTCTTC
CDR3aa: CASRRRGRNEQFF

abundance: NA
v_gene: TRBV21-1
j_gene: TRBJ1-1
d_gene: NA
CDR3nt: TGTGCCAGCAGCACACCATCGACAGGGGGCACTGAAGCTTTCTTT
CDR3aa: CASSTPSTGGTEAFF

abundance: NA
v_gene: TRBV28
j_gene: TRBJ2-1
d_gene: NA
CDR3nt: TGTGCCAGCAGTCTTGGCGGGCCCCCTTCCTCCTACAATGAGCAGTTCTTC
CDR3aa: CASSLGGPPSSYNEQFF

abundance: NA
v_gene: TRBV4-1
j_gene: TRBJ2-1
d_gene: TRBD2
CDR3nt: TGCGCCAGCAGCCTCACGAAGGGACTAGCGGGACCGTTAGGGTACAATGAGCAGTTCTTC
CDR3aa: CASSLTKGLAGPLGYNEQFF

abundance: NA
v_gene: TRBV7-6
j_gene: TRBJ2-1
d_gene: TRBD2
CDR3nt: TGTGCCAGCAGCTTAGGTGGGACTAGCGGGGGTCGGTGGTACAATGAGCAGTTCTTC
CDR3aa: CASSLGGTSGGRWYNEQFF

abundance: NA
v_gene: TRBV18
j_gene: TRBJ1-2
d_gene: NA
CDR3nt: TGTGCCAGCTCACCACCTGACATTTTCTATGGCTACACCTTC
CDR3aa: CASSPPDIFYGYTF

abundance: NA
v_gene: TRBV4-3
j_gene: TRBJ1-1
d_gene: TRBD1
CDR3nt: TGCGCCAGCAGTCCCGACAGGGGGCAGGATGAAGCTTTCTTT
CDR3aa: CASSPDRGQDEAFF

abundance: NA
v_gene: TRBV30
j_gene: TRBJ1-2
d_gene: TRBD1
CDR3nt: TGTGCCTGGAAAGGGACAGGGGGTGGCTACACCTTC
CDR3aa: CAWKGTGGGYTF

abundance: NA
v_gene: TRBV7-9
j_gene: TRBJ1-2
d_gene: NA
CDR3nt: TGTGCCAGCAGCTTAGAATGGGGGCCGGACTATGGCTACACCTTC
CDR3aa: CASSLEWGPDYGYTF

abundance: NA
v_gene: TRBV18
j_gene: TRBJ1-1
d_gene: TRBD1
CDR3nt: TGTGCCAGCTCACAGGGACAGGACGAAGCTTTCTTT
CDR3aa: CASSQGQDEAFF

abundance: NA
v_gene: TRBV19
j_gene: TRBJ2-5
d_gene: TRBD1
CDR3nt: TGTGCCAGTAGTATCGATAGGGGACAGCAAGAGACCCAGTACTTC
CDR3aa: CASSIDRGQQETQYF

abundance: NA
v_gene: TRBV5-8
j_gene: TRBJ1-6
d_gene: NA
CDR3nt: TGTGCCAGCAGCTTGGGGGCCGGAAGCTCCTATAATTCACCCCTCCACTTT
CDR3aa: CASSLGAGSSYNSPLHF